These 6 T cell receptor beta chains were sequenced from one sample in a study of persistence of HIV-infected CD4 T cells (TCRdb year 2020). Their specific antigens are unknown. TCRbeta repertoires were sequenced from genomic DNA with the immunoSEQ hsTCRB assay version 4 in survey mode. The immuneACCESS repertoire file appears here via TCRdb, limited to in-frame rearrangements. These files lack a portion of the clones; in checked studies, under half of the deficit traces to unresolved V genes, and the cause of the others is not known. The sample table holds tens of thousands of clones, of which roughly four fifths were seen once. Clones ranked in the top ten supply 3.5% to 5% of the sample. Sample treatment or condition, as interpreted from the label and publication: suppressive antiretroviral therapy. Lysates of CMV-infected fibroblasts at about 9.5 ug/mL were used to stimulate the cells. Nonresponding CD40L-negative CD69-negative CD45RO-high memory CD4+ T cells were sorted as memory populations depleted of antigen-responding cells.

This specimen consisted of CD4+ T cells sorted from PBMCs after roughly 18-hour stimulation, obtained from a patient who received antiretroviral therapy. Per the publication, the cell subset or site label means: CD40L-CD69- CD45RO-high memory CD4 T cells not responding to CMV lysate. The receptors originated from an adult man with HIV who was CMV-seropositive.

This clone showed up just a few times. The same CDR3 also results from other DNA sequences found in this sample. The rearrangement uses TRBV27 and TRBJ2-6; D gene uncertain. From germline, CDR1 is MNHEY and CDR2 SMNVEV (reference sequence). The CDR3 is 13 residues long. With 3 bases removed from V and 1 base from J, the gap between germline ends came to 1 base. The CDR3 DNA reads TGTGCCAGCAGTTTTTCTGGGGCCAACGTCCTGACTTTC. It translates to CASSFSGANVLTF.

In this sample, this clone turned up a few times. V usage is TRBV3-1 (or the pseudogene TRBV3-2) and J usage is TRBJ2-3, with no clear D. V lost 1 base and J 4 bases, leaving 0 bases between the germline ends. CDR3 length: 11 residues. Germline V gene sequence: CDR1 LGHDT, CDR2 YNNKEL (reference sequence). The CDR3 is CASSQADTQYF. The CDR3, as DNA: TGTGCCAGCAGCCAAGCAGATACGCAGTATTTT.

The chain carries TRBV11-2 and TRBJ2-2, with D possibly TRBD1 on 6 matching bases. Germline CDR1 is SGHAT and CDR2 is FQNNGV. V was cut by 8 bases and J by 2 bases, with 15 bases left in between. The CDR3 covers 15 residues. In DNA, the CDR3 is TGTGCCAGCGGCTCCTGGACAGCCAACACCGGGGAGCTGTTTTTT. This encodes CASGSWTANTGELFF.

This sequence joins TRBV7-3 and TRBJ2-3; the D gene is possibly TRBD1 (5 bases). The V end lost 1 base, the J end lost 1 base, and 9 bases lay between the germline ends. CDR1 is SGHTA, CDR2 FQGTGA, per germline. CDR3 size: 15 residues. CDR3 DNA: TGTGCCAGCAGCTTAAGTGGGGCACGCACAGATACGCAGTATTTT. This translates into CASSLSGARTDTQYF.

The genes are TRBV7-2 and TRBJ2-2; tentative D call: TRBD1 (6 bases). V shed 1 base and J shed 6 bases, with 12 bases lying between them. This CDR3 spans 15 amino acids. Germline V CDR1 and CDR2: SGHTA, FQGNSA. CDR3 DNA sequence: TGTGCCAGCAGCTTAGAGGTGGGGGCGGCCGGGGAGCTGTTTTTT. Its protein is CASSLEVGAAGELFF.

The rearrangement links TRBV24-1 to TRBJ1-2; D not certain. This CDR3 region has 13 residues. The ends were cut back, 2 bases at V and 3 bases at J, with 6 bases in the middle. Germline CDR1 KGHDR, CDR2 SFDVKD. The CDR3 region is CATSDSGYYGYTF. In nucleotides, the CDR3 is TGTGCCACCAGTGATTCTGGGTACTATGGCTACACCTTC.